This T cell receptor (beta chain) appears in the sequencing data of a study of blood T cell repertoires in COVID-19. Study-level information: Some COVID-19 samples were acute and others convalescent; all came from the United States, Italy and Spain. Sample material is recorded as cDNA or gDNA derived from T cells, B-cell-depleted T cells, or PBMCs.

The CDR3 is 15 amino acids. CDR1 is LGHNT and CDR2 is FRNRAP in the germline V gene. Trimming cost V 1 base and J 0 bases, with 7 bases left between them. Methods used by the authors: Nucleated cell number was recorded as an estimate derived from reference gene primer amplification. Using immunoSEQ multiplex PCR, the repertoire was profiled, and TCRdb retains in-frame clones only, with some absent. From that table come the V and J calls and clone size; the DNA was used to work out D and trimming. This sample carries tens of thousands of clones, roughly 80% of them seen once, and the ten largest clones take 15% to 20%.

The receptor's source is a woman between 55 and 75 years old with acute or convalescent COVID-19. What was sequenced was peripheral blood. V gene TRBV12-5 combines with J gene TRBJ1-3, with a possible D match to TRBD1 (5 bases). The CDR3 DNA follows: TGTGCTAGTGGTTTGGACGGACACTCTGGAAACACCATATATTTT. Its protein is CASGLDGHSGNTIYF. The full variable domain, rest sourced from reference TRBV12-5 and TRBJ1-3, is DARVTQTPRHKVTEMGQEVTMRCQPILGHNTVFWYRQTMMQGLELLAYFRNRAPLDDSGMPKDRFSAEMPDATLATLKIQPSEPRDSAVYFCASGLDGHSGNTIYFGEGSWLTVV.